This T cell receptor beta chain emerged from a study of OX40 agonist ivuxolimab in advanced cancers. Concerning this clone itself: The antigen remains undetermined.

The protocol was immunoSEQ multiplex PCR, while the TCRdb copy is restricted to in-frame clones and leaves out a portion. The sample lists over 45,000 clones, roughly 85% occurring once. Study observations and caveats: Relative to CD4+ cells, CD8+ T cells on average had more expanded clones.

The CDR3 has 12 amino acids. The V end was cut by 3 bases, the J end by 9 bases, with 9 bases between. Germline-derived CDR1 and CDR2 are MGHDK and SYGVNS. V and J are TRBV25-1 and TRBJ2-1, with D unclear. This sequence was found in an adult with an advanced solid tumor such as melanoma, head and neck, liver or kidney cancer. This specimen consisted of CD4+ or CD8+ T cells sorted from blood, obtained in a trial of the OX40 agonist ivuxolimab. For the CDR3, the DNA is TGTGCCAGCAGTGACGGAATGGGTGAGCAGTTCTTC. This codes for CASSDGMGEQFF.